Below, one T cell receptor beta chain is given with its context. CDR3 size: 15 residues. The trim removed 4 bases at V and 0 bases at J, leaving 3 bases unmatched. In germline, CDR1 is MGHRA, CDR2 YSYEKL. The data were obtained in a study of blood T cell repertoires in COVID-19. The data were produced by immunoSEQ multiplex PCR, yet TCRdb's version contains in-frame clones alone and is incomplete. The data contain some 100,000 clones, roughly 92% of them singletons. Sequencing input: peripheral blood. The rearrangement links TRBV4-1 to TRBJ1-2, with TRBD1 matching 9 bases. This sequence originates from a man in his 60s with acute or convalescent COVID-19. In DNA form, the CDR3 reads TGCGCCAGCAGCCTACAGGGGGCCACTAACTATGGCTACACCTTC. It encodes CASSLQGATNYGYTF.